One T cell receptor (beta chain) is described in this entry. The antigen is undetermined. This sample stems from a study of CD8+CD57+ T cells in acquired aplastic anemia. Study at large: DNA recovered from sorted CD4+ and CD8+ cells had a mean of roughly 3 ug.

Profiling that covered TCR beta VDJ and CDR3 relied on genomic DNA as its template. TCRdb itself ran the reads through MiXCR, one entry per CDR3 protein. This sample has around 250,000 distinct CDR3 sequences; roughly 82% occur once, and the top ten carry about 41%. Notes on the study in general: Researchers report that around 30 CD8+ CDR3 sequences appeared in both patients and controls.

Sequencing involved patients with CD8+CD57+ cell expansion previously shown by flow cytometry. A severe acquired aplastic anemia diagnosis applied to all patients. Deletions cut 4 bases from V and 6 bases from J, with 3 bases between. This CDR3 is built from 10 residues. Germline V gene sequence: CDR1 SGHRS, CDR2 YFSETQ. V is TRBV5-1 and J is TRBJ2-3; D is undetermined. This receptor was taken from a human donor with aplastic anemia. The sample comprised sorted CD4+, CD8+, or CD8+CD57+ T cells (not recorded which) from PBMCs. The CDR3 DNA reads TGCGCCAGCAGCGAGGATACGCAGTATTTT. Protein product: CASSEDTQYF.